This TCR beta chain was retrieved from a study of human T cells and chemical hapten exposure. V was pared by 2 bases and J by 6 bases, with 4 bases of the junction left unmatched. Germline lookup yields CDR1 SGHVS and CDR2 FQNEAQ. The CDR3 has 13 residues. Described time point: patch test 3, about 24 weeks after DPC sensitization. Treatment defined: therapeutic diphenylcyclopropenone sensitization with weekly scalp DPC. TCRdb recomputed calls from the RACE reads with MiXCR, one row per CDR3 protein. The table shows fewer than 200,000 distinct CDR3 sequences, with around a quarter occurring only once. The rearrangement uses TRBV7-8 and TRBJ2-7, with TRBD1 identical over 7 bases. This receptor was taken from a young woman with alopecia areata. Some clones in this sample may be carry-over from other donors' samples. The source was whole blood, collected in connection with sensitization to the hapten diphenylcyclopropenone (DPC). The CDR3 here is CASSLPTGVEQYF. The CDR3 DNA follows: TGTGCCAGCAGCTTACCCACAGGGGTCGAGCAGTACTTC. The full variable domain, completed using reference TRBV7-8 and TRBJ2-7, is GAGVSQSPRYKVAKRGQDVALRCDPISGHVSLFWYQQALGQGPEFLTYFQNEAQLDKSGLPSDRFFAERPEGSVSTLKIQRTQQEDSAVYLCASSLPTGVEQYFGPGTRLTVT.